The clone carrying this TCR beta chain was counted at least ten times. This sample is part of a study of T-cell reconstitution after alpha-beta-depleted transplantation in children. Trimming removed 1 base from V and 10 bases from J, with 11 bases in between. This CDR3 is 13 amino acids long. Germline values: CDR1 SGHTA, CDR2 FQGNSA. Construction of the TCRbeta library involved unique molecular identifiers. In TCRdb, the PCR reads were re-called with MiXCR into one record per CDR3 protein. The table has about 440,000 distinct CDR3 sequences, around 46% seen once. The sequencing used PBMCs, collected before TCRalphabeta/CD19-depleted stem cell transplant. This sequence was found in a girl aged 2 to 9 with aplastic anemia, due to receive a stem cell transplant. The chain carries TRBV7-2 and TRBJ2-1; D is unclear. The CDR3 DNA reads TGTGCCAGCAGCTTAGGTCGGGTGCGGGAGCAGTTCTTC. This gives the protein CASSLGRVREQFF. Full variable domain (missing parts from reference TRBV7-2 and TRBJ2-1): GAGVSQSPSNKVTEKGKDVELRCDPISGHTALYWYRQSLGQGLEFLIYFQGNSAPDKSGLPSDRFSAERTGGSVSTLTIQRTQQEDSAVYLCASSLGRVREQFFGPGTRLTVL.